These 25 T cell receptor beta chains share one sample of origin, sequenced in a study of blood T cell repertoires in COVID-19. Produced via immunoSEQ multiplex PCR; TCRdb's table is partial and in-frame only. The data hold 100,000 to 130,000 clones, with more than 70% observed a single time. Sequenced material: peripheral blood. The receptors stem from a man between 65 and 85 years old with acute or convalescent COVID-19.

CDR3 region: CSVKSGLGNTIYF. The DNA for the CDR3 is TGCAGCGTAAAGAGCGGGCTGGGAAACACCATATATTTT. The gene calls are TRBV29-1 and TRBJ1-3; D is unresolved. V lost 6 bases and J lost 4, with 13 bases in between. CDR3 size: 13 residues. CDR1 is SQVTM and CDR2 is ANQGSEA in the germline V gene.

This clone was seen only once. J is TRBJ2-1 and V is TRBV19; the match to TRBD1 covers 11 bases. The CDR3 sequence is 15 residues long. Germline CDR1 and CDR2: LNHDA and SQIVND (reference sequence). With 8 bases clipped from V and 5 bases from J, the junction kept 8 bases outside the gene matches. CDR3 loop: CASGTGTGGNNEQFF. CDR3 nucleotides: TGTGCCAGTGGAACCGGGACAGGGGGGAACAATGAGCAGTTCTTC.

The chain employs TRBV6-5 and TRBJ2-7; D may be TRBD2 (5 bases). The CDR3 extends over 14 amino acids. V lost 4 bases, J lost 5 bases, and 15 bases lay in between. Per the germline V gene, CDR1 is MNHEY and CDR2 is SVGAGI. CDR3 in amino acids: CASSFPPSRDEQYF. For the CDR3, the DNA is TGTGCCAGCAGTTTCCCTCCTAGCCGGGACGAGCAGTACTTC.

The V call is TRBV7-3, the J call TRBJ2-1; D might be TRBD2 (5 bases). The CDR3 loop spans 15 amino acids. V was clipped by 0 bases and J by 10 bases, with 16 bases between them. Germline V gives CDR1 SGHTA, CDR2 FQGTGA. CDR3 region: CASSLTEAPKLEQFF. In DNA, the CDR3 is TGTGCCAGCAGCTTAACGGAGGCCCCCAAATTAGAGCAGTTCTTC.

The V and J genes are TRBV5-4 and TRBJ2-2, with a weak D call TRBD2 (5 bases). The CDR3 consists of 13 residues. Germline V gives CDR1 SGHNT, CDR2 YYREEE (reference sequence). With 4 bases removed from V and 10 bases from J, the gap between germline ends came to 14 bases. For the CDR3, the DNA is TGTGCCAGCAGCCCGGGGTCCCGGGAGGAGCTGTTTTTT. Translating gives CASSPGSREELFF.

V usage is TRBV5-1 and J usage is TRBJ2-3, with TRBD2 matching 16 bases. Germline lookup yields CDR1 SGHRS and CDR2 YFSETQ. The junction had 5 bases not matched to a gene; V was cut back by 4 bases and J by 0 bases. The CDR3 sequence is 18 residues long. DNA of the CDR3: TGCGCCAGCAGCCCGGGACTAGCGGGGGGGACTAGCACAGATACGCAGTATTTT. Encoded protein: CASSPGLAGGTSTDTQYF.

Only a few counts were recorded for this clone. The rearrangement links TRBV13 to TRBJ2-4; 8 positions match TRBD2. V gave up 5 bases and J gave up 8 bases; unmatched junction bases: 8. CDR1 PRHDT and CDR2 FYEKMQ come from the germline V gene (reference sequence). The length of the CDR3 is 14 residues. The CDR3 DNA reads TGTGCCAGCAGCCCGCCGGGGGGGCTGTACATTCAGTACTTC. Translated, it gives CASSPPGGLYIQYF.

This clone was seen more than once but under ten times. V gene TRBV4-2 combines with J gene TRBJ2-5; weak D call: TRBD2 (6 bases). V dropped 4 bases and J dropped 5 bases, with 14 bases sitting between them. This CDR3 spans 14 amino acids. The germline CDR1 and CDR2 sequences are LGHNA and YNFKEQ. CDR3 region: CASSLGSSGETQYF. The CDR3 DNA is TGTGCCAGCAGCCTTGGGTCCAGCGGGGAGACCCAGTACTTC.

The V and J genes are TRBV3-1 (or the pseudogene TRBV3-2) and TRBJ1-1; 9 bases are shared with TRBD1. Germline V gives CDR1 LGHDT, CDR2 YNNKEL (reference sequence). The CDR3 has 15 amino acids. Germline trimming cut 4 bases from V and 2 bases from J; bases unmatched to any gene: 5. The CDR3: CASSPVGQGNTEAFF. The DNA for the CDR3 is TGTGCCAGCAGCCCGGTGGGACAGGGTAACACTGAAGCTTTCTTT.

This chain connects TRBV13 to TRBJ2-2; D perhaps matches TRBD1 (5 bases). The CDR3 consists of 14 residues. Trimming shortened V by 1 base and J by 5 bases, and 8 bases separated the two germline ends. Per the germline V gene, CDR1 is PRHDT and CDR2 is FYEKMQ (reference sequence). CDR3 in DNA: TGTGCCAGCAGCTTAGTAGCAGGGACCGGGGAGCTGTTTTTT. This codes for CASSLVAGTGELFF.

CDR3 sequence: CASSPPDKNYGYTF. Here the CDR3 DNA reads TGTGCCAGCAGTCCCCCGGACAAAAACTATGGCTACACCTTC. This chain connects TRBV6-5 to TRBJ1-2; D is possibly TRBD1 (5 bases). The CDR3 runs to 14 residues. CDR1 is MNHEY, CDR2 SVGAGI, per germline. Between the trimmed V and J ends, which lost 5 bases and 2 bases, there was a span of 12 bases.

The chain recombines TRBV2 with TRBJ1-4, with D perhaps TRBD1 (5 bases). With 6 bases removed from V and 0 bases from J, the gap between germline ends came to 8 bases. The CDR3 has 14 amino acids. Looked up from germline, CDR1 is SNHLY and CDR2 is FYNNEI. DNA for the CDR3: TGTGCCAGCAGGACAGTTGCAACTAATGAAAAACTGTTTTTT. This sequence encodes CASRTVATNEKLFF.

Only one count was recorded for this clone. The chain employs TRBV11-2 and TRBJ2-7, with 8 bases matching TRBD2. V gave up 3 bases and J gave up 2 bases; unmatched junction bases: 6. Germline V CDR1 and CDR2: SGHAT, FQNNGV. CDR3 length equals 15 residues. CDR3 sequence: CASSFGRGHTYEQYF. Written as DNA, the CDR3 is TGTGCCAGCAGCTTCGGGAGGGGACATACCTACGAGCAGTACTTC.

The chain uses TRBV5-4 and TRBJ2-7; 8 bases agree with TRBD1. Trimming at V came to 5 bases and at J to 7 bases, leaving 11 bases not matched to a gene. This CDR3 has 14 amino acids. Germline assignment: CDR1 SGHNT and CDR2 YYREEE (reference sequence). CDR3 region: CASSGQGVWEEQYF. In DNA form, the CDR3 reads TGTGCCAGCAGTGGACAGGGTGTTTGGGAGGAGCAGTACTTC.

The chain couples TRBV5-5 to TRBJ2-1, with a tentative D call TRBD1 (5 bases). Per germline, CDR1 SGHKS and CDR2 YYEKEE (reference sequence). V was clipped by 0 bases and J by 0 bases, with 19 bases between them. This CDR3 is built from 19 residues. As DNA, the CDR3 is TGTGCCAGCAGCTTGGGGGGCACAGGCTATGAATTCTCCTACAATGAGCAGTTCTTC. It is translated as CASSLGGTGYEFSYNEQFF.

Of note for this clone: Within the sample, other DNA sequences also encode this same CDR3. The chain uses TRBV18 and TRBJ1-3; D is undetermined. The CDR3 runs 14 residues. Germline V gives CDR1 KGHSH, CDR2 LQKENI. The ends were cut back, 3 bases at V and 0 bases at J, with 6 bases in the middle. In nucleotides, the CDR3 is TGTGCCAGCTCACCGGGGAGCTCTGGAAACACCATATATTTT. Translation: CASSPGSSGNTIYF.

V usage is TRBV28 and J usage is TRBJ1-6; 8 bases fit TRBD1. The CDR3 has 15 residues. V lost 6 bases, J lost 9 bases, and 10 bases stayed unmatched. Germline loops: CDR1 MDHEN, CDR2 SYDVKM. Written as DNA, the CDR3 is TGTGCCAGCAGCCGGACAGGGTACGTAGGTTCACCCCTCCACTTT. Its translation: CASSRTGYVGSPLHF.

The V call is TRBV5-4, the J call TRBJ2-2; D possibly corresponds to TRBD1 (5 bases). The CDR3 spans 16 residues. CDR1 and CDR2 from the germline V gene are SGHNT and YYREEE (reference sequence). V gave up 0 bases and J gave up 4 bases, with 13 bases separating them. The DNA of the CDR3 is TGTGCCAGCAGCTTGGGGTTGACAGAGCTCACCGGGGAGCTGTTTTTT. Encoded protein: CASSLGLTELTGELFF.

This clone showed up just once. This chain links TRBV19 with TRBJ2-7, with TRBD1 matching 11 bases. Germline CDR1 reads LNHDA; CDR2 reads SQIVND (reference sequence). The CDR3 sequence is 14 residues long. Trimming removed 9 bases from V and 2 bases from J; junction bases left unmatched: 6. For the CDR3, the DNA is TGTGCCAGCGGCGGGACAGGGGGACCCTACGAGCAGTACTTC. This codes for CASGGTGGPYEQYF.

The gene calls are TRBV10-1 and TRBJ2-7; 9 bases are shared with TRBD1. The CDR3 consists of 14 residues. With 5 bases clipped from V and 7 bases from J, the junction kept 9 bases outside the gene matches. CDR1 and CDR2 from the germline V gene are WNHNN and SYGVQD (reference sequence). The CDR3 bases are TGCGCCAGCAGTCCTAGGACAGGGGAAGAAGAGCAGTACTTC. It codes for CASSPRTGEEEQYF.

The CDR3 DNA is TGTGCCAGCAGCGCCTCCGGGACAGGGGTTTCCGAGCAGTACTTC. This encodes CASSASGTGVSEQYF. The V and J genes are TRBV9 and TRBJ2-7, with 10 bases identical to TRBD1. Germline V gene data show CDR1 as SGDLS and CDR2 as YYNGEE. The V and J ends lost 3 bases and 6 bases, in that order; junction bases with no gene match: 9. The CDR3 runs to 15 residues.

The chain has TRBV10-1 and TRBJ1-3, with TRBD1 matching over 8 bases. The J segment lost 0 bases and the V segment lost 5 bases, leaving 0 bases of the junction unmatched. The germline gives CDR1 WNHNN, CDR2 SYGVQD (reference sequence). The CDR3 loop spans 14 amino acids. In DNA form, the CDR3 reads TGCGCCAGCAGTACAGGGGGCTCTGGAAACACCATATATTTT. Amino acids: CASSTGGSGNTIYF.

The CDR3 nucleotides read TGTGCCAGCAAGCCGACAGGGACCTACGAGCAGTACTTC. Translation gives CASKPTGTYEQYF. V usage is TRBV2 and J usage is TRBJ2-7; 7 positions agree with TRBD1. CDR1 SNHLY and CDR2 FYNNEI come from the germline V gene. The CDR3 runs 13 residues. The V and J ends lost 7 bases and 2 bases, in that order; junction bases with no gene match: 5.

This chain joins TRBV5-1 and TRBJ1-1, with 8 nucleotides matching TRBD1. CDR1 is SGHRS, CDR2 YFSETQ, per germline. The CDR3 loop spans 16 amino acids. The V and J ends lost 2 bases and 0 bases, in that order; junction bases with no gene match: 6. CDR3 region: CASSFQGAVLNTEAFF. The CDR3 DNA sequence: TGCGCCAGCAGCTTCCAGGGGGCGGTTTTGAACACTGAAGCTTTCTTT.

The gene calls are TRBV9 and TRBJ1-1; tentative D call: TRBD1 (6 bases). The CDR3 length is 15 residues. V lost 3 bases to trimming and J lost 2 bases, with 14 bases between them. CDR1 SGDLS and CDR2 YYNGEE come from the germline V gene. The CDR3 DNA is TGTGCCAGCAGCGCCTTTGGGACACCTAACACTGAAGCTTTCTTT. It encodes CASSAFGTPNTEAFF.